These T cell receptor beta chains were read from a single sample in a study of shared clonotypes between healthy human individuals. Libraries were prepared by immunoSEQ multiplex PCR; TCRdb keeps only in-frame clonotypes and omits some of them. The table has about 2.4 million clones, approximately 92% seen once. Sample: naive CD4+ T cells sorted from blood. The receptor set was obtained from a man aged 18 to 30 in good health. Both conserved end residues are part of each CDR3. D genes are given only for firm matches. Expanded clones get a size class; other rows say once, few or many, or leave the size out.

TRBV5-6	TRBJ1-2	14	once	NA	CASSLKGLNYGYTF	TGTGCCAGCAGCTTGAAGGGTTTAAACTATGGCTACACCTTC
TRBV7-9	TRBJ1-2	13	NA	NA	CASSLGTAIGYTF	TGTGCCAGCAGCTTAGGGACCGCGATTGGCTACACCTTC
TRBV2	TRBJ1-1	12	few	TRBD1	CARYDRGTEAFF	TGTGCCAGATACGACAGGGGCACTGAAGCTTTCTTT
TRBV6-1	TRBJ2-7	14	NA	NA	CASTMTVNSYEQYF	TGTGCCAGCACCATGACAGTCAACTCCTACGAGCAGTACTTC
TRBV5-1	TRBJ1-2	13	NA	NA	CASSLDQGDGYTF	TGCGCCAGCAGCTTGGATCAGGGTGATGGCTACACCTTC
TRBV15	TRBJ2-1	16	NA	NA	CATSSWGAGRGNEQFF	TGTGCCACCAGCAGCTGGGGGGCGGGGAGGGGTAATGAGCAGTTCTTC
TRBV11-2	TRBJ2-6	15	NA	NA	CASSLSTSGANVLTF	TGTGCCAGCAGCTTAAGTACTTCTGGGGCCAACGTCCTGACTTTC
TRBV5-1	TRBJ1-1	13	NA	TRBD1	CASSRQGVTEAFF	TGCGCCAGCAGCCGCCAGGGGGTCACTGAAGCTTTCTTT
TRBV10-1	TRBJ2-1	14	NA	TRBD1	CASSESGTGSRQFF	TGCGCCAGCAGTGAGTCAGGGACAGGTAGCCGCCAGTTCTTC
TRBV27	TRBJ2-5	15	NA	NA	CASMNLGEGGETQYF	TGTGCCAGCATGAATCTGGGAGAGGGCGGAGAGACCCAGTACTTC
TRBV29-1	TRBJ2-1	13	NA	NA	CSVGTYLDNEQFF	TGCAGCGTTGGGACCTACCTAGACAATGAGCAGTTCTTC
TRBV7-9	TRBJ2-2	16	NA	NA	CASSLDYKSNTGELFF	TGTGCCAGCAGTCTGGACTACAAATCGAACACCGGGGAGCTGTTTTTT
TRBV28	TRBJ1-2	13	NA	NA	CASSSQDSGGYTF	TGTGCCAGCAGTTCCCAGGACTCCGGTGGCTACACCTTC
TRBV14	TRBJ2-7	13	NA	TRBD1	CASSQTGIREQYF	TGTGCCAGCAGCCAGACAGGGATTCGCGAGCAGTACTTC
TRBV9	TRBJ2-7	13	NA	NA	CASSKGERGEQYF	TGTGCCAGCAGCAAAGGGGAACGGGGCGAGCAGTACTTC
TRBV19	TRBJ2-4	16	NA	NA	CASSKQGSGTKNIQYF	TGTGCCAGTAGTAAACAGGGATCCGGGACCAAAAACATTCAGTACTTC
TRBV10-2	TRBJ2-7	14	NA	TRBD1	CASSSTGGTYEQYF	TGCGCCAGCAGCTCTACAGGGGGCACCTACGAGCAGTACTTC
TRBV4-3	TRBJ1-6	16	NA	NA	CASSQDQSSYNSPLHF	TGCGCCAGCAGCCAAGACCAGAGCTCCTATAATTCACCCCTCCACTTT
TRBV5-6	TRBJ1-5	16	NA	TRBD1	CASSSSRNRGVQPQHF	TGTGCCAGCAGTTCCTCGAGAAACAGGGGCGTTCAGCCCCAGCATTTT
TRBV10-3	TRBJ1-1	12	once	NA	CAISESNREAFF	TGTGCCATCAGTGAGTCGAACAGGGAAGCTTTCTTT
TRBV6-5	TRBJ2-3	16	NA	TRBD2	CASSSRVAGGTDTQYF	TGTGCCAGCAGTTCGCGGGTAGCGGGGGGTACAGATACGCAGTATTTT
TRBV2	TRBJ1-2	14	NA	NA	CASSEALGDYGYTF	TGTGCCAGCAGTGAAGCGCTGGGGGACTATGGCTACACCTTC
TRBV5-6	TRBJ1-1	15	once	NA	CASSLVPGSGTEAFF	TGTGCCAGCAGCTTGGTTCCGGGCTCAGGCACTGAAGCTTTCTTT
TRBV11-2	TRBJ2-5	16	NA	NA	CASSVRAAGEQETQYF	TGTGCCAGCAGCGTTCGAGCCGCAGGGGAACAAGAGACCCAGTACTTC
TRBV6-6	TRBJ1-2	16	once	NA	CASSYDRGRSSYGYTF	TGTGCCAGCAGTTACGATCGTGGCAGAAGCTCCTATGGCTACACCTTC
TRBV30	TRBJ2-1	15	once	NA	CAWSVRGVSYNEQFF	TGTGCCTGGAGTGTCCGGGGAGTTTCCTACAATGAGCAGTTCTTC
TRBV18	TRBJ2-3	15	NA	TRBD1	CASSPPGTGADTQYF	TGTGCCAGCTCACCACCCGGGACAGGGGCAGATACGCAGTATTTT
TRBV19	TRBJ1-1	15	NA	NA	CASMLARSMNTEAFF	TGTGCCAGTATGTTAGCCAGATCCATGAACACTGAAGCTTTCTTT